This T cell receptor beta chain came from a study of blood T cells in healthy people across ages. With a J-beta primer mix and a sample-barcoded 5' primer, a second PCR ran about 7 to 12 cycles. A template-switch adaptor with 12 random nucleotides tagged each cDNA molecule. Via MiXCR, TCRdb re-called the 5' RACE reads, giving one row per CDR3 protein. The repertoire holds around 1.5 million distinct CDR3 sequences, with almost 35% as singletons. The CDR3 has 15 residues. Germline V gene sequence: CDR1 KGHSH, CDR2 LQKENI. J lost 7 bases, V lost 6 bases, and 11 bases had no gene match. The chain couples TRBV18 to TRBJ2-1; TRBD2 agrees at 8 bases. The TCR was taken from a woman aged 25 to 39 in good health. Specimen: blood. Written as DNA, the CDR3 is TGTGCCAGCTCCCCGGGACTAGTAATGAGAAATGAGCAGTTCTTC. Translating gives CASSPGLVMRNEQFF.